This T cell receptor (beta chain) was documented in a study of OX40 agonist ivuxolimab in advanced cancers. Study as a whole: Each patient was given ivuxolimab into a vein every 2 weeks, at 0.01 to 10 mg/kg.

About this clone itself: Its antigen is unknown.

The germline V gene encodes CDR1 MDHEN and CDR2 SYDVKM. There are 21 residues in the CDR3. Trimming shortened V by 3 bases and J by 4 bases, and 28 bases separated the two germline ends. This table comes from immunoSEQ multiplex PCR, and its TCRdb copy is limited to in-frame clones, with some not included. Here the sample spans approximately 80,000 clones, roughly 94% being singletons. General study points: By week 6 at 0.1 to 3.0 mg/kg, blood CD4+ and CD8+ T cells had expanded clonally. Near-lowest levels of clonal expansion characterized partial responders at 0.1-3.0 mg/kg.

The sequence derives from an adult with an advanced solid tumor such as melanoma, head and neck, liver or kidney cancer. Sample: CD4+ or CD8+ T cells sorted from blood, taken in a trial of the OX40 agonist ivuxolimab. This chain uses TRBV28 with TRBJ2-6; D perhaps matches TRBD1 (6 bases). Here the CDR3 DNA reads TGTGCCAGCAGTTTGGGCGTGGCGGCCTACCAGGGGTTTGCGGGGGCCAACGTCCTGACTTTC. Translating gives CASSLGVAAYQGFAGANVLTF.